Below, 30 T cell receptor beta chains from the same sample are listed, as sequenced in a study of T cell repertoires in cytomegalovirus infection. These receptors have no known antigen. From the reads, TCRdb called clonotypes with MiXCR, one entry per CDR3 protein. The table records approximately 910,000 distinct CDR3 sequences, more than 25% of them present only once. Sequences were derived from cultured CD8+ T cells from PBMCs, sampled from culture after CMV antigen stimulation. These receptors were taken from a human donor in good health (CMV status not recorded). Some clones in this sample may be carry-over from other donors' samples.

J is TRBJ2-1 and V is TRBV14; 9 bases align to TRBD1. V was clipped by 3 bases and J by 2 bases; unmatched bases: 2. Germline values: CDR1 SGHDN, CDR2 FVKESK. The length of the CDR3 is 15 residues. The CDR3 protein is CASSHYRGPYNEQFF. The CDR3 coding sequence is TGTGCCAGCAGCCACTACAGGGGGCCCTACAATGAGCAGTTCTTC. Combining the CDR3 with reference TRBV14 and TRBJ2-1 gives the whole variable domain EAGVTQFPSHSVIEKGQTVTLRCDPISGHDNLYWYRRVMGKEIKFLLHFVKESKQDESGMPNNRFLAERTGGTYSTLKVQPAELEDSGVYFCASSHYRGPYNEQFFGPGTRLTVL.

There are a few counts of this clonotype. The rearrangement uses TRBV6-5 and TRBJ1-2, with D possibly matching TRBD1 (6 bases). The CDR3 runs 15 residues. The V gene's germline CDR1 is MNHEY and CDR2 SVGAGI. Trimming pared 2 bases from V and 0 bases from J, leaving 10 bases between. DNA of the CDR3: TGTGCCAGCAGTTACCACGGGACAACTAACTATGGCTACACCTTC. Encoded protein: CASSYHGTTNYGYTF.

This clonotype was seen repeatedly, ten times or more. The chain employs TRBV7-2 and TRBJ2-3; 9 nucleotides align to TRBD2. There are 17 residues in the CDR3. Trimming took 1 base from V and 2 from J; bases not matched to a gene: 7. The germline V gene has CDR1 SGHTA and CDR2 FQGNSA. This CDR3 reads CASSLETLAGFTDTQYF. CDR3 coding DNA: TGTGCCAGCAGCTTAGAAACGCTAGCGGGGTTCACAGATACGCAGTATTTT.

J is TRBJ2-3 and V is TRBV3-1; 13 bases agree with TRBD2. Trimming took 1 base from V and 8 from J; bases not matched to a gene: 12. This CDR3 spans 18 amino acids. Per germline, CDR1 LGHDT and CDR2 YNNKEL (reference sequence). CDR3 loop: CASSQVVGLAGVNGTQYF. CDR3 nucleotide sequence: TGTGCCAGCAGCCAAGTGGTAGGACTAGCGGGGGTGAACGGTACGCAGTATTTT.

The rearrangement uses TRBV27 and TRBJ2-3; D remains ambiguous. Trimming stripped 4 bases from V and 0 bases from J, with 11 bases between. CDR3 length equals 15 residues. Germline CDR1 and CDR2: MNHEY and SMNVEV (reference sequence). CDR3 amino acids: CASSSDWDSTDTQYF. The CDR3 coding sequence is TGTGCCAGCAGTTCCGACTGGGATAGCACAGATACGCAGTATTTT.

There are a few counts of this clonotype. This chain connects TRBV20-1 to TRBJ2-7; 7 bases match TRBD1. This CDR3 is 15 amino acids long. J lost 3 bases, V lost 2 bases, and 10 bases had no gene match. CDR1 is DFQATT, CDR2 SNEGSKA, per germline (reference sequence). This CDR3 is CSARSSGQALYEQYF. In DNA, the CDR3 is TGCAGTGCTAGAAGTTCTGGACAGGCCCTCTACGAGCAGTACTTC.

This sequence joins TRBV4-3 and TRBJ1-2, with D hard to call. Germline V gives CDR1 LGHNA, CDR2 YSLEER. The CDR3 totals 16 residues. V was clipped by 0 bases and J by 5 bases, with 16 bases between them. The CDR3 sequence is CASSQERGRTTYGYTF. CDR3 in DNA: TGCGCCAGCAGCCAAGAACGGGGTAGGACTACTTATGGCTACACCTTC.

The count of this clonotype is one. The rearrangement joins TRBV6-6 to TRBJ1-6; maybe TRBD1 (5 bases). This CDR3 is built from 18 residues. Trimming stripped 0 bases from V and 6 bases from J, with 18 bases between. The germline gives CDR1 MNHNY, CDR2 SVGAGI (reference sequence). Written as DNA, the CDR3 is TGTGCCAGCAGTTACTCGCAGATCGGGGACGCCCTTAATTCACCCCTCCACTTT. It yields the protein CASSYSQIGDALNSPLHF.

This chain uses TRBV2 with TRBJ1-2, with D tentatively TRBD1 (6 bases). This CDR3 has 15 residues. The germline CDR1 and CDR2 sequences are SNHLY and FYNNEI. Deletions cut 7 bases from V and 3 bases from J, with 18 bases between. Here the CDR3 DNA reads TGTGCCAGCATTGGGGGGGCGATAGTTTACTATGGCTACACCTTC. Encoded protein: CASIGGAIVYYGYTF.

The J gene is TRBJ1-5, the V gene TRBV2; a weak D match, TRBD1 (6 bases). V lost 6 bases, J lost 4 bases, and 13 bases lay in between. The germline V gene has CDR1 SNHLY and CDR2 FYNNEI. The CDR3 runs to 14 residues. The CDR3, as DNA: TGTGCCAGCAGAGCCCGGGACACAAATCAGCCCCAGCATTTT. This gives the protein CASRARDTNQPQHF.

V usage is TRBV2 and J usage is TRBJ1-2; D unresolved. Germline-derived CDR1 and CDR2 are SNHLY and FYNNEI. The germline V and J ends were trimmed by 9 bases and 8 bases, with 19 bases remaining between them. The CDR3 is 13 residues long. Here the CDR3 DNA reads TGTGCCAGGAGGGAAAGGGCAGGCGGGGGCTACACCTTC. It is translated as CARRERAGGGYTF.

The sample holds many counts of this clonotype. This chain connects TRBV10-3 to TRBJ2-6; 7 bases are a match to TRBD1. V was pared by 6 bases and J by 1 base, with 9 bases of the junction left unmatched. Germline CDR1 ENHRY, CDR2 SYGVKD. The CDR3 has 17 residues. CDR3: CAIRTLEQGSGANVLTF. As DNA, the CDR3 is TGTGCCATCAGGACGTTGGAACAGGGGTCTGGGGCCAACGTCCTGACTTTC.

This clonotype was seen a handful of times. The V and J genes are TRBV6-6 and TRBJ1-6; no firm D call. Trimming took off 0 bases at V and 8 bases at J, with 11 bases between the two ends. The CDR3 has 15 amino acids. Germline CDR1 reads MNHNY; CDR2 reads SVGAGI (reference sequence). CDR3 sequence: CASSYSRRDDSPLHF. The CDR3 DNA reads TGTGCCAGCAGTTACTCACGGAGGGATGATTCACCCCTCCACTTT.

The J gene is TRBJ1-1, the V gene TRBV5-6; 10 nucleotides match TRBD1. The CDR3 is 15 amino acids. V shed 4 bases and J 5 bases; nucleotides not matched to a gene: 8. Germline values: CDR1 SGHDT, CDR2 YYEEEE. CDR3 in DNA: TGTGCCAGCAGCAAGACAGGGGGCACGTGGACTGAAGCTTTCTTT. This gives the protein CASSKTGGTWTEAFF.

The CDR3 DNA sequence: TGTGCCAGCAGTTTAGGGGCAGCGCTCGGGGCCAACGTCCTGACTTTC. It specifies CASSLGAALGANVLTF. The genes are TRBV27 and TRBJ2-6, with a tentative D call TRBD1 (5 bases). Between the trimmed V and J ends, which lost 2 bases and 4 bases, there was a span of 12 bases. This CDR3 region has 16 residues. CDR1 and CDR2 from the germline V gene are MNHEY and SMNVEV (reference sequence).

This sequence joins TRBV4-3 and TRBJ1-1; D gene ambiguous. Per the germline V gene, CDR1 is LGHNA and CDR2 is YSLEER. The CDR3 loop spans 17 amino acids. Trimming removed 0 bases from V and 8 bases from J, with 22 bases in between. CDR3 sequence (DNA): TGCGCCAGCAGCCAAGATTCGTATGTAATAGAAGTAAACGAAGCTTTCTTT. Translation gives CASSQDSYVIEVNEAFF.

This rearrangement joins TRBV7-2 to TRBJ1-4; no firm D call. The germline V gene has CDR1 SGHTA and CDR2 FQGNSA. Trimming removed 1 base from V and 7 bases from J, with 19 bases in between. The CDR3 has 17 amino acids. The CDR3, as DNA: TGTGCCAGCAGCTTAGAATCGGCTCCAAAATGGGTTGAAAAACTGTTTTTT. Translating it yields CASSLESAPKWVEKLFF.

With regard to this clonotype: The junction and the germline gene differ at one end; a read error may be behind it. This chain links TRBV7-8 with TRBJ1-1; 9 bases match TRBD1. Germline CDR1 is SGHVS and CDR2 is FQNEAQ. The CDR3 has 16 amino acids. The chain's CDR3 is CASSYNADRGDTESFF. CDR3 in DNA: TGTGCCAGCAGCTACAACGCTGACAGGGGGGACACTGAATCTTTCTTT.

This chain uses TRBV12-3 or TRBV12-4 with TRBJ1-2; the D is unclear. The CDR3 covers 13 residues. V was trimmed by 8 bases and J by 2 bases, leaving 12 bases between them. The CDR3 loop reads CASAMTLNYGYTF. The CDR3 nucleotides are TGTGCCAGCGCCATGACATTGAACTATGGCTACACCTTC.

V and J are TRBV27 and TRBJ2-1, with 8 bases identical to TRBD2. Germline CDR1 reads MNHEY; CDR2 reads SMNVEV (reference sequence). The CDR3 spans 16 residues. V trimming: 7 bases; J trimming: 4 bases; junction bases outside the gene matches: 12. CDR3 nucleotides: TGTGCCAGCACCGAATTGACCGGACTAGCTTACAATGAGCAGTTCTTC. It codes for CASTELTGLAYNEQFF.

The count of this clonotype is one. The chain links TRBV5-1 to TRBJ2-1; D gene unclear. Trimming removed 4 bases from V and 10 bases from J, with 12 bases in between. The CDR3 has 12 residues. The germline V gene has CDR1 SGHRS and CDR2 YFSETQ. Written as DNA, the CDR3 is TGCGCCAGCAGCCAGGCTCCAGCCGAGCAGTTCTTC. This codes for CASSQAPAEQFF.

V usage is TRBV4-1 and J usage is TRBJ2-1, with TRBD2 as a possible D gene (6 bases). This CDR3 contains 15 residues. The ends were cut back, 0 bases at V and 8 bases at J, with 14 bases in the middle. In germline, CDR1 is MGHRA, CDR2 YSYEKL. The CDR3 sequence is CASSQDPRTTDEQFF. The CDR3 bases are TGCGCCAGCAGCCAAGATCCAAGGACTACGGATGAGCAGTTCTTC.

This clonotype was recorded a few times. The chain uses TRBV4-2 and TRBJ2-5, with a possible D match to TRBD1 (6 bases). This CDR3 has 14 residues. The germline V gene has CDR1 LGHNA and CDR2 YNFKEQ. V dropped 0 bases and J dropped 4 bases, with 9 bases sitting between them. The CDR3 region has the DNA TGTGCCAGCAGCCAAGAGGGGGCCGTAGAGACCCAGTACTTC. Amino acid sequence: CASSQEGAVETQYF.

This clonotype was seen once. V usage is TRBV14 and J usage is TRBJ1-1, with D uncertain. CDR3 length: 14 amino acids. The germline V gene has CDR1 SGHDN and CDR2 FVKESK. Trimming took off 1 base at V and 1 base at J, with 7 bases between the two ends. The CDR3 nucleotides read TGTGCCAGCAGCCAAGTCTGGGGGAACACTGAAGCTTTCTTT. Protein product: CASSQVWGNTEAFF. The whole variable domain, remainder taken from reference TRBV14 and TRBJ1-1, is EAGVTQFPSHSVIEKGQTVTLRCDPISGHDNLYWYRRVMGKEIKFLLHFVKESKQDESGMPNNRFLAERTGGTYSTLKVQPAELEDSGVYFCASSQVWGNTEAFFGQGTRLTVV.

J is TRBJ2-3 and V is TRBV7-6; 9 bases fit TRBD2. This CDR3 has 18 amino acids. The trim removed 1 base at V and 2 bases at J, leaving 10 bases unmatched. CDR1 is SGHVS and CDR2 is FNYEAQ in the germline V gene. The CDR3 sequence: CASSLGQVAGDDTDTQYF. The CDR3 DNA reads TGTGCCAGCAGCTTAGGCCAGGTAGCGGGGGACGACACAGATACGCAGTATTTT.

V is TRBV15 and J is TRBJ2-7; D gene ambiguous. Germline loops: CDR1 LNHNV, CDR2 YYDKDF (reference sequence). The CDR3 extends over 16 amino acids. V lost 3 bases and J lost 3, with 18 bases in between. The CDR3: CATSSELSLSYYEQYV. CDR3 coding DNA: TGTGCCACCAGCAGTGAACTCAGCCTGTCCTACTACGAGCAGTACGTC.

Worth noting for this clonotype: This may be a read error, as it is one base from a much larger clone. The J gene is TRBJ1-2, the V gene TRBV7-2, with a possible D match to TRBD1 (5 bases). Germline V lookup: CDR1 SGHTA, CDR2 FQGNSA. The CDR3 runs to 13 residues. CDR3 in amino acids: CASRGSANYCYTF. The DNA of the CDR3 is TGTGCCAGTCGGGGCAGCGCTAACTATTGCTACACCTTC.

This sequence joins TRBV7-4 and TRBJ1-2; 11 bases are a match to TRBD1. The V gene end was trimmed by 5 bases and the J gene end by 2 bases; junction bases not matched to a gene: 7. Germline CDR1 reads SGHVT; CDR2 reads SQSDAQ. The length of the CDR3 is 16 residues. The CDR3 is CASSQRTGGKNYGYTF. For the CDR3, the DNA is TGTGCCAGCAGCCAAAGGACAGGGGGCAAGAACTATGGCTACACCTTC.

Ten or more counts support this clonotype. The chain recombines TRBV7-9 with TRBJ2-1; 8 bases are a match to TRBD1. The J segment lost 0 bases and the V segment lost 5 bases, leaving 3 bases of the junction unmatched. The CDR3 loop spans 15 amino acids. Germline values: CDR1 SEHNR, CDR2 FQNEAQ (reference sequence). The CDR3: CASSPDRDSYNEQFF. CDR3 DNA sequence: TGTGCCAGCAGCCCGGACAGGGACTCCTACAATGAGCAGTTCTTC.

V usage is TRBV7-9 and J usage is TRBJ1-3; unclear D gene. The CDR3 runs to 15 residues. CDR1 is SEHNR and CDR2 is FQNEAQ in the germline V gene (reference sequence). V lost 5 bases, J lost 0 bases, and 11 bases lay in between. CDR3 DNA sequence: TGTGCCAGCAGCCTTGGTTCCCCCTCTGGAAACACCATATATTTT. Protein product: CASSLGSPSGNTIYF.